This T cell receptor (beta chain) was captured in a study of T cell responses to AZD1222 COVID-19 vaccine. Study-wide findings and caveats: Spike was spanned by vaccine-associated CD4 TCRs, with dominance at 160-218 and 743-854.

This CDR3 spans 14 amino acids. V lost 5 bases and J 1 base, leaving 9 bases between the germline ends. Germline V CDR1 and CDR2: MDHEN, SYDVKM. The table came from immunoSEQ multiplex PCR; TCRdb's copy has only in-frame clones and leaves some out. The sample records about 150,000 clones, roughly nine tenths being singletons. About this clone itself: The antigen remains unidentified.

Material: peripheral blood, obtained 28 days after the second AZD1222 dose. The chain has TRBV28 and TRBJ1-5; D is uncertain. The clonotype comes from an adult who received the AZD1222 COVID-19 vaccine. Written as DNA, the CDR3 is TGTGCCAGCAGTGCCCCGGGGAGCAATCAGCCCCAGCATTTT. Protein: CASSAPGSNQPQHF. The whole variable domain, remainder taken from reference TRBV28 and TRBJ1-5, is DVKVTQSSRYLVKRTGEKVFLECVQDMDHENMFWYRQDPGLGLRLIYFSYDVKMKEKGDIPEGYSVSREKKERFSLILESASTNQTSMYLCASSAPGSNQPQHFGDGTRLSIL.